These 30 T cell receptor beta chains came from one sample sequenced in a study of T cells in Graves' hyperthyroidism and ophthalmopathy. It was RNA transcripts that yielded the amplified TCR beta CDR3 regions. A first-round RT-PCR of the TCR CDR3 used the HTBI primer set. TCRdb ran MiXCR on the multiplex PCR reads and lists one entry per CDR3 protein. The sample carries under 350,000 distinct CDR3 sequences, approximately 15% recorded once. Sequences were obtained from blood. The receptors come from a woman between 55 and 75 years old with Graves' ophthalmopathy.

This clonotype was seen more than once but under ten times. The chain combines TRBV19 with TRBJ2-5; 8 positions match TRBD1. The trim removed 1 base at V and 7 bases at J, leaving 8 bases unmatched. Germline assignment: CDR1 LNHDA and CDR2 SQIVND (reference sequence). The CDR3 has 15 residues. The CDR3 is CASSIAATGVGTQYF. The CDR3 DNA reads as TGTGCCAGTAGTATAGCTGCGACAGGGGTCGGGACCCAGTACTTC.

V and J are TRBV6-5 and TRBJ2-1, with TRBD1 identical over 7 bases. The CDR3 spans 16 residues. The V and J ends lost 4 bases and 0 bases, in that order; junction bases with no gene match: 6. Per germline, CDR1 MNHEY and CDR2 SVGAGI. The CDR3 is CASSSRDRTSYNEQFF. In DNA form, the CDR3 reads TGTGCCAGCAGTTCCAGGGACAGAACCTCCTACAATGAGCAGTTCTTC.

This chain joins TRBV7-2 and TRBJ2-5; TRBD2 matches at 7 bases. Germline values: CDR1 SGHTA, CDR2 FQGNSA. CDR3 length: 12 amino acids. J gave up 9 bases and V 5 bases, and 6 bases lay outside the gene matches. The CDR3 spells CASSPRGGAQYF. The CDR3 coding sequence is TGTGCCAGCAGCCCCCGGGGAGGGGCCCAGTACTTC.

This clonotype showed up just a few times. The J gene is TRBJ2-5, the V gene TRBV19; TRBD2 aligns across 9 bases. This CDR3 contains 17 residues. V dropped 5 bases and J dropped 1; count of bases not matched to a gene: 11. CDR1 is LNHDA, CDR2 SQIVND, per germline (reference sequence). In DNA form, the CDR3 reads TGTGCCAGTAGTCGGGGCTCCAGCGGGGGGACCCAAGAGACCCAGTACTTC. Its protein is CASSRGSSGGTQETQYF. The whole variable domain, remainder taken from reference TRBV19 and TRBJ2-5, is DGGITQSPKYLFRKEGQNVTLSCEQNLNHDAMYWYRQDPGQGLRLIYYSQIVNDFQKGDIAEGYSVSREKKESFPLTVTSAQKNPTAFYLCASSRGSSGGTQETQYFGPGTRLLVL.

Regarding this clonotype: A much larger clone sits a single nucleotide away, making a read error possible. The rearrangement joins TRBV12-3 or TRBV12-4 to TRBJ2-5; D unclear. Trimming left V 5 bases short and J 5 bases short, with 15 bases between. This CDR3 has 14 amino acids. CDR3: CASSGLNPRETQYF. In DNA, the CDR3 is TGTGCCAGCAGTGGCCTCAACCCCAGGGAGACCCAGTACTTC.

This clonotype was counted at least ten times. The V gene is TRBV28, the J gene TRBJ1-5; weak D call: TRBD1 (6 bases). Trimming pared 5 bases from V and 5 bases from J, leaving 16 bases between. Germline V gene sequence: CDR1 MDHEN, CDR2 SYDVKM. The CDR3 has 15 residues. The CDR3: CASSPAGGSDQPQHF. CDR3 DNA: TGTGCCAGCAGTCCCGCGGGGGGCAGCGATCAGCCCCAGCATTTT.

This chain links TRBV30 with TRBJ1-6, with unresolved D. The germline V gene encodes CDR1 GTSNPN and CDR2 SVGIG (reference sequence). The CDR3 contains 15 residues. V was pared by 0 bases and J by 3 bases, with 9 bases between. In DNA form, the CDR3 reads TGTGCCTGGAGTGTACGTGAACTCTATAATTCACCCCTCCACTTT. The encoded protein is CAWSVRELYNSPLHF.

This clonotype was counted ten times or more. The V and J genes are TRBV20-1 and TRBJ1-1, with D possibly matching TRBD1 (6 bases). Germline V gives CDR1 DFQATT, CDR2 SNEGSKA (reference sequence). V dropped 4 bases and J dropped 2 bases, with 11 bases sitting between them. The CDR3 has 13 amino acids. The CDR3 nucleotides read TGCAGTGCTAAGGACAGAACCAACACTGAAGCTTTCTTT. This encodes CSAKDRTNTEAFF.

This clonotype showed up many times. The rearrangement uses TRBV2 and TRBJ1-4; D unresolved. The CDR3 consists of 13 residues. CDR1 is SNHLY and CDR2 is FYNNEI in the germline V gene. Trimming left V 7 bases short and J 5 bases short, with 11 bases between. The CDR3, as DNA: TGTGCCAGCAAGTGGGAGGAGAATGAAAAACTGTTTTTT. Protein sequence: CASKWEENEKLFF.

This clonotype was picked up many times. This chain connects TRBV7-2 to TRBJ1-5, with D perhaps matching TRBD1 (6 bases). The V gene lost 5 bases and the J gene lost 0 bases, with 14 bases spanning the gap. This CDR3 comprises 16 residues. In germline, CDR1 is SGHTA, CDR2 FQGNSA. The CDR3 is CASSSNLRGSNQPQHF. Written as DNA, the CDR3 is TGTGCCAGCAGCAGCAATCTCAGGGGTAGCAATCAGCCCCAGCATTTT.

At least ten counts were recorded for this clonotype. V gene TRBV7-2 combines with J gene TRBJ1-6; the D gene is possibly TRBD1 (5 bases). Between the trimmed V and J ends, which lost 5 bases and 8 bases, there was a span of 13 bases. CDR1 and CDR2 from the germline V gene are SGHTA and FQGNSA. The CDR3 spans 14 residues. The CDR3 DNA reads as TGTGCCAGCAGCGCCCGACAGAGTGATTCACCCCTCCACTTT. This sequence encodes CASSARQSDSPLHF. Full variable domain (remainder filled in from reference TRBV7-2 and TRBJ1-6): GAGVSQSPSNKVTEKGKDVELRCDPISGHTALYWYRQSLGQGLEFLIYFQGNSAPDKSGLPSDRFSAERTGGSVSTLTIQRTQQEDSAVYLCASSARQSDSPLHFGNGTRLTVT.

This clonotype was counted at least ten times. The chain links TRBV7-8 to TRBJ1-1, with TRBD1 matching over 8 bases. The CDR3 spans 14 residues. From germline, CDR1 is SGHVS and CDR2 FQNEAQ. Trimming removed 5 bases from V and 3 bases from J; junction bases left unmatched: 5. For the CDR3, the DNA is TGTGCCAGCAGCACTGACAGGGGATACACTGAAGCTTTCTTT. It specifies CASSTDRGYTEAFF.

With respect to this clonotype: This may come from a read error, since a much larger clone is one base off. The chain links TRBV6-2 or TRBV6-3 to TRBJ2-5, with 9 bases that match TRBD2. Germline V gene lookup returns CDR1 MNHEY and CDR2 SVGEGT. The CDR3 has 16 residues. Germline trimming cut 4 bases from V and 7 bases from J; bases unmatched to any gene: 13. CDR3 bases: TGTGCCAGCAGTTCCGTCCTTAGCGGGAGATCAGGGACCCAGTACTTC. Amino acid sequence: CASSSVLSGRSGTQYF.

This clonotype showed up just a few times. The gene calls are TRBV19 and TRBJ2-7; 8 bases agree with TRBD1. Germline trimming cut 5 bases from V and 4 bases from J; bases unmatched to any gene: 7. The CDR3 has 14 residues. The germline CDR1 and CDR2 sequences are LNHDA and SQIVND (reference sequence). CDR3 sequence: CASSESRGPYEQYF. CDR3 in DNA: TGTGCCAGTAGTGAATCCAGGGGGCCTTACGAGCAGTACTTC.

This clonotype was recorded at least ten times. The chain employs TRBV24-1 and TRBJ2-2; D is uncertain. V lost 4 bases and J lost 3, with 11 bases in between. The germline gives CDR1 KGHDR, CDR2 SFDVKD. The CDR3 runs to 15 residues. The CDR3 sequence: CATSENKDHTGELFF. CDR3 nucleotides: TGTGCCACCAGTGAGAACAAGGACCACACCGGGGAGCTGTTTTTT.

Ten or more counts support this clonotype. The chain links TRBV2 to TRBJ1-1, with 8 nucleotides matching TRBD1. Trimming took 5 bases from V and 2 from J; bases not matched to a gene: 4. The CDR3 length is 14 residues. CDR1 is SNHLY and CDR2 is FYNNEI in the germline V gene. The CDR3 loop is CASSLDRDNTEAFF. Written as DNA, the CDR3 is TGTGCCAGCAGTTTGGACAGGGATAACACTGAAGCTTTCTTT.

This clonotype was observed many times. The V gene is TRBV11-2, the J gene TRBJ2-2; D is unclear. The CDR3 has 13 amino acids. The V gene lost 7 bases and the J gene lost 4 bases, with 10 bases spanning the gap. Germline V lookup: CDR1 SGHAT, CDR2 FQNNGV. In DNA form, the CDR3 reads TGTGCCAGCACCCTCGGAAGCACCGGGGAGCTGTTTTTT. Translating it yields CASTLGSTGELFF. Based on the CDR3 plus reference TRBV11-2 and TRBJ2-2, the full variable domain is EAGVAQSPRYKIIEKRQSVAFWCNPISGHATLYWYQQILGQGPKLLIQFQNNGVVDDSQLPKDRFSAERLKGVDSTLKIQPAKLEDSAVYLCASTLGSTGELFFGEGSRLTVL.

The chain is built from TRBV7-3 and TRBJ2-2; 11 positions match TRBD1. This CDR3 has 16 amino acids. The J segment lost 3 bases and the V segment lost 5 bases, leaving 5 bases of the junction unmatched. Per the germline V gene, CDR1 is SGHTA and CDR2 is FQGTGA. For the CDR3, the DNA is TGTGCCAGCAGCCCGGACAGGGGGCTGGACACCGGGGAGCTGTTTTTT. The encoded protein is CASSPDRGLDTGELFF.

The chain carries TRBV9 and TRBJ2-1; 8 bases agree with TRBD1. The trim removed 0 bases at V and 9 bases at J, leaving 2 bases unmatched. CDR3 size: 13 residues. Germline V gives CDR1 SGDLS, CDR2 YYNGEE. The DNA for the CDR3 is TGTGCCAGCAGCGTAGAACAGGGGGTTGAGCAGTTCTTC. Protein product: CASSVEQGVEQFF. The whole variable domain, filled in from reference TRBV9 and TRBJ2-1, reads DSGVTQTPKHLITATGQRVTLRCSPRSGDLSVYWYQQSLDQGLQFLIQYYNGEERAKGNILERFSAQQFPDLHSELNLSSLELGDSALYFCASSVEQGVEQFFGPGTRLTVL.

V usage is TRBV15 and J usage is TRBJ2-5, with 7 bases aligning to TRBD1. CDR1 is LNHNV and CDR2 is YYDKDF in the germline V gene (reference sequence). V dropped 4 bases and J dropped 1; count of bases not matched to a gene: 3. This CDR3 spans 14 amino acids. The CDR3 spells CATSNRQGQETQYF. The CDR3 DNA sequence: TGTGCCACCAGCAACAGACAGGGCCAAGAGACCCAGTACTTC.

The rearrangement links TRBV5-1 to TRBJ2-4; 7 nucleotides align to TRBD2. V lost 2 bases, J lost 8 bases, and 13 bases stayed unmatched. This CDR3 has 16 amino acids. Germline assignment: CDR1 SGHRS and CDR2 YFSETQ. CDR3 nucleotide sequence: TGCGCCAGCAGCTTAATTGTGCGGGGGTTTGCGGACATTCAGTACTTC. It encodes CASSLIVRGFADIQYF.

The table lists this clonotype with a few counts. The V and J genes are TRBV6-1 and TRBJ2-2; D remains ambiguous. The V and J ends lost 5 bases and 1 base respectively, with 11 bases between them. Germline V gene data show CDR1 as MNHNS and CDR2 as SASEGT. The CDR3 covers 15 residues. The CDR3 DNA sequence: TGTGCCAGCAGTTTAACAATACAGAACACCGGGGAGCTGTTTTTT. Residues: CASSLTIQNTGELFF.

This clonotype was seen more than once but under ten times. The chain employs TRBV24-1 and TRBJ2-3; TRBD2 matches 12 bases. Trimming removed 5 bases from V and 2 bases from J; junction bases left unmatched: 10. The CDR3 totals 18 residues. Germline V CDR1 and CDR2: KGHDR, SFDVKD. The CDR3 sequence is CATSVSGLAGKYTDTQYF. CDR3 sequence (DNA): TGTGCCACCAGTGTCAGCGGACTAGCGGGGAAATACACAGATACGCAGTATTTT.

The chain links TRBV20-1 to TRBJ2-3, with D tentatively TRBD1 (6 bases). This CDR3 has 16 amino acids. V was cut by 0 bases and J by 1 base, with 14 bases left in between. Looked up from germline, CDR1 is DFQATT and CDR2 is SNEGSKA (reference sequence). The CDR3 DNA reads TGCAGTGCTAGAGAGGAGAACAGGGTTGGCACAGATACGCAGTATTTT. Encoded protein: CSAREENRVGTDTQYF.

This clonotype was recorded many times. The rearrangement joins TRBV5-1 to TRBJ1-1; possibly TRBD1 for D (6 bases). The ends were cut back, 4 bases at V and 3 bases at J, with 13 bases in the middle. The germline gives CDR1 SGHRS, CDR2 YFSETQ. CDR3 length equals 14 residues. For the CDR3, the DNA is TGCGCCAGCAGCCCGACAGGTACTTACACTGAAGCTTTCTTT. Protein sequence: CASSPTGTYTEAFF.

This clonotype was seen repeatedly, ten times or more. CDR3 region: CATSSGGGETQYF. The DNA for the CDR3 is TGTGCCACCAGCTCCGGGGGGGGGGAGACCCAGTACTTC. V is TRBV24-1 and J is TRBJ2-5; 8 positions agree with TRBD2. The CDR3 length is 13 residues. CDR1 and CDR2 (germline): KGHDR, SFDVKD. After removal of 7 bases from V and 5 bases from J, the junction contained 5 bases not matched to a gene.

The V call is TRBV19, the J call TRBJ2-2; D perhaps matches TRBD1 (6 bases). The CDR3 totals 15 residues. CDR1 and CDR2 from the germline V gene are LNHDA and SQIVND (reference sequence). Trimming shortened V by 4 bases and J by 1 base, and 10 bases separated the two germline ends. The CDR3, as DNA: TGTGCCAGTAGTACCCGGGACAAGAACACCGGGGAGCTGTTTTTT. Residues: CASSTRDKNTGELFF.

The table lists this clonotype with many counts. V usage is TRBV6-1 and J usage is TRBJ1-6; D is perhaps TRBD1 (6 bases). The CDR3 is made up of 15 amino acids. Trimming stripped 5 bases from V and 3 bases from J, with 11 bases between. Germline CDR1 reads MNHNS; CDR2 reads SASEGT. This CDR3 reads CASSYGQFYNSPLHF. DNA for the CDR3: TGTGCCAGCAGTTATGGACAGTTCTATAATTCACCCCTCCACTTT.

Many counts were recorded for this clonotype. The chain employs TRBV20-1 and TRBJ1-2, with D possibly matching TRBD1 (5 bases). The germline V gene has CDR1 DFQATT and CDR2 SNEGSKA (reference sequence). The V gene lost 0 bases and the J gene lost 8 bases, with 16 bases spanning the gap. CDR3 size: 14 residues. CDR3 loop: CSARDARGGVGYTF. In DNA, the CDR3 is TGCAGTGCTAGAGATGCGCGGGGAGGGGTCGGCTACACCTTC.

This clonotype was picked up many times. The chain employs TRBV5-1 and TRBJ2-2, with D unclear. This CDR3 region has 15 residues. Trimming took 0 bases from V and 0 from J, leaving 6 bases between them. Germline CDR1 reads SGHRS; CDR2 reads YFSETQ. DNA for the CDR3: TGCGCCAGCAGCTTGGGGAGATCGAACACCGGGGAGCTGTTTTTT. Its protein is CASSLGRSNTGELFF.